These 18 T cell receptor beta chains were sequenced from one sample in a study of neoadjuvant anti-PD-1 for oral cavity cancer. Produced via immunoSEQ multiplex PCR; TCRdb's table is partial and in-frame only. Of about 14,000 clones listed, 60% to 70% are singletons. Here the sequenced sample was PBMCs, taken before nivolumab (anti-PD-1) treatment. The receptors derive from a person aged 35-79 years with oral cavity squamous cell carcinoma.

This clone was seen a single time. The rearrangement joins TRBV18 to TRBJ2-2; D might be TRBD1 (5 bases). The CDR3 has 15 amino acids. The V gene lost 2 bases and the J gene lost 6 bases, with 13 bases spanning the gap. Looked up from germline, CDR1 is KGHSH and CDR2 is LQKENI. The CDR3 DNA reads TGTGCCAGCTCACCAGCCCCTACAGGCTCCGGGGAGCTGTTTTTT. Its translation is CASSPAPTGSGELFF.

This chain joins TRBV2 and TRBJ1-1; 8 positions agree with TRBD1. With V trimmed by 6 bases and J by 0 bases, 9 bases remained unmatched. Germline CDR1 is SNHLY and CDR2 is FYNNEI. The CDR3 is made up of 16 amino acids. In DNA, the CDR3 is TGTGCCAGCAGGGACAGGGTCGAGAGAATGAACACTGAAGCTTTCTTT. This codes for CASRDRVERMNTEAFF.

The chain links TRBV6-1 to TRBJ1-5; TRBD1 agrees at 7 bases. V lost 4 bases to trimming and J lost 0 bases; unmatched junction nucleotides: 3. The length of the CDR3 is 15 residues. Germline V gene data show CDR1 as MNHNS and CDR2 as SASEGT. The CDR3 sequence is CASSGDSNSNQPQHF. CDR3 DNA sequence: TGTGCCAGCAGTGGGGACAGCAATAGCAATCAGCCCCAGCATTTT.

This chain joins TRBV7-8 and TRBJ2-7, with 14 positions matching TRBD2. With V trimmed by 4 bases and J by 3 bases, 8 bases remained unmatched. The CDR3 is 17 amino acids. The germline V gene has CDR1 SGHVS and CDR2 FQNEAQ. CDR3 protein: CASSSGTSGSKIYEQYF. The CDR3 DNA is TGTGCCAGCAGCTCCGGGACTAGCGGGAGTAAGATCTACGAGCAGTACTTC.

The chain uses TRBV2 and TRBJ2-3, with D uncertain. Germline CDR1 reads SNHLY; CDR2 reads FYNNEI. V shed 0 bases and J shed 9 bases, with 7 bases lying between them. The CDR3 consists of 12 residues. The CDR3 DNA is TGTGCCAGCAGTGAAGCCGGAGCGACGCAGTATTTT. Protein product: CASSEAGATQYF.

The chain has TRBV5-4 and TRBJ2-4; tentatively, D is TRBD1 or TRBD2 (6 bases each). The germline V and J ends were trimmed by 4 bases and 1 base, with 24 bases remaining between them. Germline V gene sequence: CDR1 SGHNT, CDR2 YYREEE (reference sequence). This CDR3 contains 19 residues. The CDR3 protein is CASSNTGRSFLSAKNIQYF. CDR3 coding DNA: TGTGCCAGCAGCAATACAGGGAGGAGTTTTCTCTCGGCCAAAAACATTCAGTACTTC.

V is TRBV7-8 and J is TRBJ1-1; unclear D gene. CDR3 size: 14 residues. Germline CDR1 reads SGHVS; CDR2 reads FQNEAQ. V was pared by 2 bases and J by 0 bases, with 7 bases between. CDR3 region: CASSLNSMNTEAFF. DNA of the CDR3: TGTGCCAGCAGCTTAAACTCCATGAACACTGAAGCTTTCTTT. Full variable domain (rest looked up from reference TRBV7-8 and TRBJ1-1): GAGVSQSPRYKVAKRGQDVALRCDPISGHVSLFWYQQALGQGPEFLTYFQNEAQLDKSGLPSDRFFAERPEGSVSTLKIQRTQQEDSAVYLCASSLNSMNTEAFFGQGTRLTVV.

In this sample, this clone turned up a few times. This chain uses TRBV4-1 with TRBJ2-3; the match to TRBD2 covers 8 bases. CDR1 is MGHRA and CDR2 is YSYEKL in the germline V gene. The J segment lost 2 bases and the V segment lost 0 bases, leaving 13 bases of the junction unmatched. The CDR3 is made up of 19 amino acids. This CDR3 reads CASSQDRGGGQTNTDTQYF. CDR3 coding DNA: TGCGCCAGCAGCCAAGATAGGGGCGGGGGGCAGACTAACACAGATACGCAGTATTTT.

The V call is TRBV27, the J call TRBJ2-7, with 10 bases identical to TRBD2. CDR3 length: 16 amino acids. With 0 bases clipped from V and 3 bases from J, the junction kept 5 bases outside the gene matches. CDR1 and CDR2 from the germline V gene are MNHEY and SMNVEV (reference sequence). This chain's CDR3 is CASSLSGLAGDYEQYF. For the CDR3, the DNA is TGTGCCAGCAGTTTATCTGGGCTAGCGGGGGACTACGAGCAGTACTTC.

The rearrangement uses TRBV5-4 and TRBJ1-1; a weak D match, TRBD1 (5 bases). Germline CDR1 and CDR2: SGHNT and YYREEE (reference sequence). CDR3 length equals 16 residues. V lost 3 bases and J 2 bases, leaving 17 bases between the germline ends. CDR3 nucleotide sequence: TGTGCCAGCAGCTCCCTTCCGGGACGCTCCAACACTGAAGCTTTCTTT. Translating it yields CASSSLPGRSNTEAFF.

This clone appeared a few times. The genes are TRBV18 and TRBJ1-2; TRBD1 agrees at 9 bases. CDR1 is KGHSH, CDR2 LQKENI, per germline. The ends lost 3 bases at V and 4 bases at J; junction bases unmatched: 9. The CDR3 has 16 amino acids. CDR3 in DNA: TGTGCCAGCTCACCGAACCCGACAGGGGGTGCCTATGGCTACACCTTC. This sequence encodes CASSPNPTGGAYGYTF.

The chain carries TRBV10-3 and TRBJ2-3, with a weak D call TRBD1 (6 bases). The CDR3 extends over 15 amino acids. Trimming took 0 bases from V and 3 from J, leaving 10 bases between them. Germline V lookup: CDR1 ENHRY, CDR2 SYGVKD. The CDR3 loop is CAISESGRGTDTQYF. The CDR3 coding sequence is TGTGCCATCAGTGAGTCCGGCAGGGGAACAGATACGCAGTATTTT.

The chain uses TRBV19 and TRBJ1-1; 11 positions match TRBD1. Germline lookup yields CDR1 LNHDA and CDR2 SQIVND (reference sequence). V was pared by 6 bases and J by 4 bases, with 7 bases of the junction left unmatched. The CDR3 is 15 residues long. The CDR3 reads CASRDRGQVGTEAFF. In DNA form, the CDR3 reads TGTGCCAGTAGGGACAGGGGGCAGGTGGGCACTGAAGCTTTCTTT.

The gene calls are TRBV29-1 and TRBJ2-3; the D is unclear. The CDR3 loop spans 12 amino acids. V lost 7 bases, J lost 2 bases, and 10 bases lay in between. Germline V gene lookup returns CDR1 SQVTM and CDR2 ANQGSEA. The CDR3 coding sequence is TGCAGCGCTGTTCTAACCACAGATACGCAGTATTTT. It specifies CSAVLTTDTQYF.

The rearrangement uses TRBV19 and TRBJ2-1; 7 positions match TRBD2. With 4 bases clipped from V and 6 bases from J, the junction kept 9 bases outside the gene matches. Germline V gene data show CDR1 as LNHDA and CDR2 as SQIVND (reference sequence). The CDR3 totals 15 residues. CDR3 sequence reads: CASSTDRDYLNEQFF. CDR3 nucleotides: TGTGCCAGTAGTACCGACCGGGACTACCTCAATGAGCAGTTCTTC.

The chain uses TRBV6-6 and TRBJ1-1; D gene ambiguous. V was clipped by 0 bases and J by 4 bases, with 6 bases between them. There are 13 residues in the CDR3. Germline V gene data show CDR1 as MNHNY and CDR2 as SVGAGI (reference sequence). In nucleotides, the CDR3 is TGTGCCAGCAGTTACTCAGGGATCACTGAAGCTTTCTTT. This encodes CASSYSGITEAFF.

The J gene is TRBJ2-3, the V gene TRBV4-2; D might be TRBD1 or TRBD2, each matching 6 bases. Germline-derived CDR1 and CDR2 are LGHNA and YNFKEQ. The CDR3 loop spans 16 amino acids. The V gene lost 0 bases and the J gene lost 4 bases, with 14 bases spanning the gap. The CDR3 DNA follows: TGTGCCAGCAGCCAAGACGGAGGGCAGGGGTCAGATACGCAGTATTTT. Protein: CASSQDGGQGSDTQYF.

J is TRBJ2-1 and V is TRBV5-1, with 11 bases fitting TRBD2. This CDR3 is built from 15 residues. Germline lookup yields CDR1 SGHRS and CDR2 YFSETQ. V gave up 2 bases and J gave up 6 bases; unmatched junction bases: 4. CDR3 amino acids: CASSFTSGSGNEQFF. The CDR3, as DNA: TGCGCCAGCAGCTTCACTAGCGGGAGTGGCAATGAGCAGTTCTTC.